The 30 T cell receptor beta chains reported below all come from one sample, sequenced in a study of beta chain features in type 1 diabetes. The study reverse transcribed the entire isolated RNA, so it sequenced expressed TCRB transcripts. TCRdb keeps only in-frame clones here, not all; method: immunoSEQ multiplex PCR. The data contain under 250,000 clones, 25% to 30% of them singletons. Sequencing input: central memory CD4+ T cells from blood. These receptors all stem from a man younger than 45 in good health.

The genes are TRBV2 and TRBJ2-1, with a tentative D call TRBD2 (6 bases). The CDR3 contains 15 residues. From germline, CDR1 is SNHLY and CDR2 FYNNEI. The V end was cut by 0 bases, the J end by 1 base, with 7 bases between. The CDR3 DNA reads TGTGCCAGCAGTGAAGCGGAGGGATCCTACAATGAGCAGTTCTTC. Translation: CASSEAEGSYNEQFF. Combining the CDR3 with reference TRBV2 and TRBJ2-1 gives the whole variable domain EPEVTQTPSHQVTQMGQEVILRCVPISNHLYFYWYRQILGQKVEFLVSFYNNEISEKSEIFDDQFSVERPDGSNFTLKIRSTKLEDSAMYFCASSEAEGSYNEQFFGPGTRLTVL.

In the case of this clone: This probably arose from a read error, given a far larger clone one base away. The chain employs TRBV30 and TRBJ2-3; D unclear. The CDR3 has 16 residues. V was trimmed by 1 base and J by 0 bases, leaving 14 bases between them. The germline gives CDR1 GTSNPN, CDR2 SVGIG (reference sequence). The CDR3 sequence: CAWSEPGATSTDTQYF. CDR3 nucleotides: TGTGCCTGGAGTGAGCCCGGTGCCACTAGCACAGATACGCAGTATTTT.

The genes are TRBV10-3 and TRBJ2-5; 10 positions match TRBD1. CDR3 length equals 12 residues. Germline CDR1 and CDR2: ENHRY and SYGVKD. The V and J ends lost 10 bases and 5 bases, in that order; junction bases with no gene match: 4. The CDR3 protein is CASQDRGETQYF. DNA for the CDR3: TGTGCCAGCCAGGACAGGGGGGAGACCCAGTACTTC.

This clone appeared many times. This specimen includes other DNA sequences encoding the same CDR3. The rearrangement joins TRBV29-1 to TRBJ2-7, with D tentatively TRBD2 (6 bases). The CDR3 has 13 residues. The germline V gene has CDR1 SQVTM and CDR2 ANQGSEA. With 4 bases removed from V and 5 bases from J, the gap between germline ends came to 15 bases. The CDR3 reads CSVGRQEGHEQYF. DNA for the CDR3: TGCAGCGTTGGTCGTCAGGAGGGTCACGAGCAGTACTTC.

This clone turned up a few times. The chain joins TRBV7-9 to TRBJ1-1; TRBD1 is a possible D gene (5 bases). This CDR3 has 16 residues. From germline, CDR1 is SEHNR and CDR2 FQNEAQ (reference sequence). Trimming removed 5 bases at V and 1 base at J, with 17 bases between. CDR3 residues: CASSGSAGRKNTEAFF. The DNA of the CDR3 is TGTGCCAGCAGCGGAAGCGCAGGGAGGAAGAACACTGAAGCTTTCTTT. Supplemented by reference TRBV7-9 and TRBJ1-1, the full variable domain reads DTGVSQNPRHKITKRGQNVTFRCDPISEHNRLYWYRQTLGQGPEFLTYFQNEAQLEKSRLLSDRFSAERPKGSFSTLEIQRTEQGDSAMYLCASSGSAGRKNTEAFFGQGTRLTVV.

This clone was seen at least ten times. This sequence joins TRBV29-1 and TRBJ1-1, with 8 bases matching TRBD1. Germline V gene sequence: CDR1 SQVTM, CDR2 ANQGSEA. Trimming took 7 bases from V and 3 from J; bases not matched to a gene: 10. This CDR3 has 14 residues. The CDR3 sequence: CSAYAGGAYTEAFF. The DNA for the CDR3 is TGCAGCGCTTACGCAGGGGGCGCGTACACTGAAGCTTTCTTT.

Only a few counts were recorded for this clone. This rearrangement joins TRBV30 to TRBJ1-4, with a tentative D call TRBD1 (6 bases). The CDR3 contains 15 residues. CDR1 and CDR2 (germline): GTSNPN, SVGIG (reference sequence). Deletions cut 5 bases from V and 8 bases from J, with 21 bases between. CDR3 in DNA: TGTGCCTGGTCTGACCTGACAGGCCCTAGCGAAAAACTGTTTTTT. Amino acids: CAWSDLTGPSEKLFF.

This clone was seen once. J is TRBJ2-6 and V is TRBV30; no clear D gene. Germline CDR1 GTSNPN, CDR2 SVGIG (reference sequence). Trimming took 1 base from V and 6 from J, leaving 10 bases between them. The CDR3 spans 14 residues. Here the CDR3 reads CAWSAHRPANVLTF. Here the CDR3 DNA reads TGTGCCTGGAGTGCGCACCGCCCGGCCAACGTCCTGACTTTC.

In its sample, this clone was seen a few times. The rearrangement links TRBV19 to TRBJ2-1; TRBD2 agrees at 7 bases. V shed 7 bases and J 5 bases; nucleotides not matched to a gene: 5. The CDR3 consists of 13 residues. The germline CDR1 and CDR2 sequences are LNHDA and SQIVND (reference sequence). DNA for the CDR3: TGTGCCAGTACGAAGCGGGAAGACAATGAGCAGTTCTTC. It yields the protein CASTKREDNEQFF.

The chain is built from TRBV5-4 and TRBJ2-1; D might be TRBD1 (6 bases). Germline CDR1 and CDR2: SGHNT and YYREEE (reference sequence). The CDR3 length is 15 residues. Trimming removed 3 bases at V and 5 bases at J, with 15 bases between. This CDR3 is CASSSPGTYDNEQFF. Written as DNA, the CDR3 is TGTGCCAGCAGCTCCCCAGGGACATATGACAATGAGCAGTTCTTC.

This clone was observed at least ten times. The gene calls are TRBV15 and TRBJ2-3; D remains ambiguous. Trimming stripped 1 base from V and 7 bases from J, with 6 bases between. Germline values: CDR1 LNHNV, CDR2 YYDKDF (reference sequence). CDR3 length: 12 residues. This CDR3 is CATSRGYYTQYF. The CDR3 DNA reads as TGTGCCACCAGCAGAGGTTATTATACGCAGTATTTT.

The chain joins TRBV7-8 to TRBJ1-5, with unresolved D. The CDR3 totals 14 residues. Trimming removed 3 bases from V and 6 bases from J, with 12 bases in between. Per germline, CDR1 SGHVS and CDR2 FQNEAQ. The CDR3 loop is CASSLVTDGQPQHF. CDR3 bases: TGTGCCAGCAGCTTGGTGACTGACGGTCAGCCCCAGCATTTT. Full variable domain (rest looked up from reference TRBV7-8 and TRBJ1-5): GAGVSQSPRYKVAKRGQDVALRCDPISGHVSLFWYQQALGQGPEFLTYFQNEAQLDKSGLPSDRFFAERPEGSVSTLKIQRTQQEDSAVYLCASSLVTDGQPQHFGDGTRLSIL.

The J gene is TRBJ1-5, the V gene TRBV5-6; D unclear. Germline-derived CDR1 and CDR2 are SGHDT and YYEEEE. There are 13 residues in the CDR3. V was cut by 5 bases and J by 4 bases, with 10 bases left in between. The CDR3 loop is CASSSSQNQPQHF. In DNA form, the CDR3 reads TGTGCCAGCAGTTCCTCACAGAATCAGCCCCAGCATTTT.

Note on this clone: The sample carries other DNA sequences with the same CDR3. V usage is TRBV7-9 and J usage is TRBJ2-7; D remains unclear. With 1 base removed from V and 4 bases from J, the gap between germline ends came to 8 bases. This CDR3 contains 13 residues. Germline V lookup: CDR1 SEHNR, CDR2 FQNEAQ (reference sequence). CDR3 loop: CASSLGPRYEQYF. The CDR3 coding sequence is TGTGCCAGCAGCTTAGGACCGAGATACGAGCAGTACTTC.

In this sample, this clone turned up a few times. This rearrangement joins TRBV21-1 to TRBJ2-7; the table's TRBD1 call for D was not verified on the DNA. TRBV21-1 is given as a pseudogene. The CDR3 extends over 13 amino acids. CDR3 sequence reads: CASSKGGGCEQYF. The DNA of the CDR3 is TGTGCCAGCAGCAAAGGGGGCGGATGCGAGCAGTACTTC.

The chain carries TRBV5-6 and TRBJ1-5, with 8 bases matching TRBD1. The germline CDR1 and CDR2 sequences are SGHDT and YYEEEE. The CDR3 covers 15 residues. Germline trimming cut 3 bases from V and 5 bases from J; bases unmatched to any gene: 7. The CDR3 reads CASSWTGKGDQPQHF. CDR3 sequence (DNA): TGTGCCAGCAGCTGGACAGGGAAAGGGGATCAGCCCCAGCATTTT.

The chain carries TRBV9 and TRBJ2-7, with 11 positions matching TRBD1. CDR1 SGDLS and CDR2 YYNGEE come from the germline V gene. Unmatched junction bases numbered 5, after V lost 3 bases and J lost 3 bases. The CDR3 contains 15 residues. The CDR3 DNA follows: TGTGCCAGCAGCGGCAGGACAGGGGGCATCTACGAGCAGTACTTC. It translates to CASSGRTGGIYEQYF.

The chain has TRBV28 and TRBJ2-3, with TRBD1 matching 7 bases. CDR3 length equals 18 residues. With 2 bases clipped from V and 0 bases from J, the junction kept 11 bases outside the gene matches. Germline CDR1 reads MDHEN; CDR2 reads SYDVKM. CDR3 nucleotide sequence: TGTGCCAGCAGTTTAAGCAGGGGGTTAGGGTCTAGCACAGATACGCAGTATTTT. This encodes CASSLSRGLGSSTDTQYF.

This clone came up a few times. V gene TRBV6-5 combines with J gene TRBJ2-1; 9 nucleotides line up with TRBD2. V was clipped by 4 bases and J by 10 bases; unmatched bases: 14. The CDR3 contains 16 residues. Looked up from germline, CDR1 is MNHEY and CDR2 is SVGAGI. The CDR3 region has the DNA TGTGCCAGCAGTTCATCCGGGACTAGCCCCTTTGGAGAGCAGTTCTTC. Encoded protein: CASSSSGTSPFGEQFF.

This clone was seen a handful of times. Here the CDR3 reads CSVGGRDNSYEQYF. The CDR3 DNA is TGCAGCGTTGGGGGACGGGACAACTCCTACGAGCAGTACTTC. This chain joins TRBV29-1 and TRBJ2-7; D possibly corresponds to TRBD1 (6 bases). The CDR3 has 14 amino acids. Germline-derived CDR1 and CDR2 are SQVTM and ANQGSEA. V was clipped by 4 bases and J by 0 bases, with 13 bases between them.

The rearrangement uses TRBV18 and TRBJ2-7; 10 bases match TRBD2. Trimming took 5 bases from V and 3 from J; bases not matched to a gene: 1. Germline V gene lookup returns CDR1 KGHSH and CDR2 LQKENI. The CDR3 runs to 13 residues. In DNA, the CDR3 is TGTGCCAGCTCAGGGACTAGCGACTACGAGCAGTACTTC. Encoded protein: CASSGTSDYEQYF.

This chain links TRBV20-1 with TRBJ2-5; the D gene is possibly TRBD1 (6 bases). V was shortened by 2 bases and J by 5 bases, with 6 bases between the two germline ends. This CDR3 is 11 amino acids long. Germline V gene sequence: CDR1 DFQATT, CDR2 SNEGSKA (reference sequence). The CDR3 spells CSARQGETQYF. The CDR3 DNA follows: TGCAGTGCTAGACAGGGGGAGACCCAGTACTTC.

The V gene is TRBV6-1, the J gene TRBJ1-5; D gene uncertain. CDR3 size: 13 residues. V was trimmed by 1 base and J by 4 bases, leaving 5 bases between them. From germline, CDR1 is MNHNS and CDR2 SASEGT. DNA of the CDR3: TGTGCCAGCAGTGAAGGGCTGAATCAGCCCCAGCATTTT. Protein product: CASSEGLNQPQHF.

The chain has TRBV2 and TRBJ2-1; no clear D. The V gene's germline CDR1 is SNHLY and CDR2 FYNNEI. This CDR3 contains 13 residues. Trimming left V 4 bases short and J 7 bases short, with 11 bases between. Here the CDR3 reads CASSGINFNEQFF. CDR3 sequence (DNA): TGTGCCAGCAGTGGGATAAACTTTAATGAGCAGTTCTTC. Using reference TRBV2 and TRBJ2-1 for the parts outside the CDR3, the full variable domain is EPEVTQTPSHQVTQMGQEVILRCVPISNHLYFYWYRQILGQKVEFLVSFYNNEISEKSEIFDDQFSVERPDGSNFTLKIRSTKLEDSAMYFCASSGINFNEQFFGPGTRLTVL.

The DNA for the CDR3 is TGTGCCAGTAGTATCGGCAGGGGAGGGCCAAACACTGAAGCTTTCTTT. Translated: CASSIGRGGPNTEAFF. J is TRBJ1-1 and V is TRBV19; a weak D match, TRBD1 (6 bases). Germline assignment: CDR1 LNHDA and CDR2 SQIVND (reference sequence). The CDR3 sequence is 16 residues long. The V and J ends lost 3 bases and 2 bases respectively, with 16 bases between them. Based on the CDR3 plus reference TRBV19 and TRBJ1-1, the full variable domain is DGGITQSPKYLFRKEGQNVTLSCEQNLNHDAMYWYRQDPGQGLRLIYYSQIVNDFQKGDIAEGYSVSREKKESFPLTVTSAQKNPTAFYLCASSIGRGGPNTEAFFGQGTRLTVV.

The gene calls are TRBV30 and TRBJ1-2; unclear D gene. Trimming removed 1 base at V and 5 bases at J, with 5 bases between. CDR1 GTSNPN and CDR2 SVGIG come from the germline V gene (reference sequence). There are 11 residues in the CDR3. The CDR3 loop reads CAWSGGYGYTF. The DNA for the CDR3 is TGTGCCTGGAGTGGGGGTTATGGCTACACCTTC.

The genes are TRBV28 and TRBJ1-2; no definite D call. V gave up 3 bases and J gave up 4 bases, with 9 bases separating them. The CDR3 length is 13 residues. The germline CDR1 and CDR2 sequences are MDHEN and SYDVKM. Here the CDR3 reads CASSLGGAYGYTF. CDR3 bases: TGTGCCAGCAGTTTGGGAGGTGCCTATGGCTACACCTTC.

The J gene is TRBJ1-2, the V gene TRBV6-1; 12 bases align to TRBD1. After removal of 3 bases from V and 13 bases from J, the junction contained 3 bases not matched to a gene. The germline CDR1 and CDR2 sequences are MNHNS and SASEGT. The CDR3 loop spans 12 amino acids. As DNA, the CDR3 is TGTGCCAGCAGTGAGGGACAGGGGGCGAGCACCTTC. Residues: CASSEGQGASTF.

Concerning this clone: The sample carries other DNA sequences with the same CDR3. The V gene is TRBV25-1, the J gene TRBJ2-2; D gene unclear. V lost 4 bases, J lost 1 base, and 4 bases lay in between. In germline, CDR1 is MGHDK, CDR2 SYGVNS. The CDR3 has 13 residues. The CDR3 loop is CASSGQNTGELFF. The CDR3 coding sequence is TGTGCCAGCAGTGGCCAGAACACCGGGGAGCTGTTTTTT.

The chain couples TRBV7-9 to TRBJ2-7; 7 nucleotides agree with TRBD1. The J segment lost 3 bases and the V segment lost 5 bases, leaving 10 bases of the junction unmatched. Germline V CDR1 and CDR2: SEHNR, FQNEAQ (reference sequence). The CDR3 consists of 15 residues. Here the CDR3 reads CASSPKATGNYEQYF. The CDR3 bases are TGTGCCAGCAGCCCAAAAGCGACAGGGAACTACGAGCAGTACTTC.